These T cell receptor beta chains were read from a single sample in a study of blood T cells in healthy people across ages. TCRdb reprocessed the 5' RACE reads with MiXCR, giving one entry per CDR3 protein. The sample has 500,000 to 650,000 distinct CDR3 sequences, about a quarter seen once. These records were also assigned to another study, of T cells of mothers and their children.

The sequenced material came from blood. These receptors all come from a boy aged 2 to 10 in good health. Both conserved end residues are part of each CDR3. D genes are given only for firm matches. Clone size, where shown, is once, few, many, or a class for clones that have expanded.

V gene	clone size	CDR3 length	J gene	D gene	CDR3 protein	CDR3 DNA
TRBV12-5	once	15	TRBJ2-5	NA	CASGLGVDRKETQYF	TGTGCTAGTGGTTTAGGAGTCGACAGGAAAGAGACCCAGTACTTC
TRBV5-1	NA	13	TRBJ2-5	NA	CASSFTVGETQYF	TGCGCCAGCAGCTTTACAGTGGGGGAGACCCAGTACTTC
TRBV2	few	15	TRBJ2-7	TRBD1	CASRGTGDRSYEQYF	TGTGCCAGCAGAGGAACAGGGGACCGCTCCTACGAGCAGTACTTC
TRBV20-1	few	14	TRBJ1-1	TRBD1	CSARRTGRNTEAFF	TGCAGTGCTAGAAGGACAGGTAGGAACACTGAAGCTTTCTTT
TRBV27	NA	15	TRBJ2-1	TRBD2	CASRPRTSDHNEQFF	TGTGCCAGCAGACCCCGGACTAGCGACCACAATGAGCAGTTCTTC
TRBV5-1	few	14	TRBJ1-5	TRBD1	CASSVTGRNQPQHF	TGCGCCAGCAGCGTGACAGGGAGGAATCAGCCCCAGCATTTT
TRBV29-1	few	14	TRBJ1-2	NA	CSVLGGTTNYGYTF	TGCAGCGTTCTGGGAGGGACCACTAACTATGGCTACACCTTC
TRBV12-3/TRBV12-4	few	15	TRBJ2-2	NA	CASSLSAIGTGELFF	TGTGCCAGCAGCTTGTCGGCAATAGGCACCGGGGAGCTGTTTTTT
TRBV6-6	NA	14	TRBJ2-5	NA	CASSYRGTEWTQYF	TGTGCCAGCAGTTACCGGGGTACGGAGTGGACCCAGTACTTC
TRBV30	few	12	TRBJ1-5	NA	CAWGWSGQPQHF	TGTGCCTGGGGGTGGTCAGGTCAGCCCCAGCATTTT
TRBV12-5	few	15	TRBJ2-7	NA	CASGLPPEVTYEQYF	TGTGCTAGTGGTTTGCCTCCTGAAGTTACCTACGAGCAGTACTTC
TRBV7-8	NA	12	TRBJ2-3	TRBD2	CASSLLAESQYF	TGTGCCAGCAGCCTCCTAGCGGAGTCGCAGTATTTT
TRBV10-3	NA	14	TRBJ2-7	NA	CAISERTDSYEQYF	TGTGCCATCAGTGAACGGACTGACTCCTACGAGCAGTACTTC
TRBV7-2	few	18	TRBJ2-1	NA	CASSLPSRGRGSYNEQFF	TGTGCCAGCAGCTTACCCTCCCGGGGGAGAGGCTCCTACAATGAGCAGTTCTTC
TRBV13	NA	14	TRBJ2-7	NA	CASSLNRAPGEQYF	TGTGCCAGCAGCCTAAACAGGGCCCCAGGGGAGCAGTACTTC
TRBV4-3	NA	15	TRBJ2-5	TRBD2	CASSQIGTSRETQYF	TGCGCCAGCAGCCAAATCGGGACTAGCCGAGAGACCCAGTACTTC
TRBV7-3	NA	16	TRBJ2-2	NA	CASSLHPGANTGELFF	TGTGCCAGCAGCCTACATCCGGGGGCGAACACCGGGGAGCTGTTTTTT
TRBV2	NA	14	TRBJ1-1	NA	CASSESWGNTEAFF	TGTGCCAGCAGTGAAAGTTGGGGGAACACTGAAGCTTTCTTT
TRBV7-2	NA	16	TRBJ1-1	NA	CASSLALGLGGTEAFF	TGTGCCAGCAGCTTAGCGCTCGGCCTTGGGGGCACTGAAGCTTTCTTT
TRBV25-1	NA	16	TRBJ2-2	TRBD2	CASSAPGGVRTGELFF	TGTGCCAGCAGTGCCCCCGGGGGGGTAAGGACCGGGGAGCTGTTTTTT
TRBV15	few	15	TRBJ1-2	NA	CATSRGSLGNYGYTF	TGTGCCACCAGCAGAGGATCCCTAGGGAACTATGGCTACACCTTC
TRBV7-2	few	14	TRBJ2-5	TRBD2	CASTQRGGTETQYF	TGTGCCAGCACTCAGCGGGGTGGGACAGAGACCCAGTACTTC
TRBV21-1	few	13	TRBJ1-5	NA	CASSTGGDQPQHF	TGTGCCAGCAGCACGGGAGGGGATCAGCCCCAGCATTTT
TRBV3-1	NA	22	TRBJ2-5	TRBD2	CASSPRFTSGTERDKNVETQYF	TGTGCCAGCAGCCCGCGGTTTACTAGCGGGACTGAAAGGGACAAAAACGTGGAGACCCAGTACTTC
TRBV20-1	NA	14	TRBJ1-1	NA	CSARDAVEGAEAFF	TGCAGTGCTAGAGATGCGGTTGAGGGAGCTGAAGCTTTCTTT
TRBV2	few	18	TRBJ2-1	NA	CASSFVINRRRSYNEQFF	TGTGCCAGCAGCTTTGTAATCAACAGGCGTCGGTCCTACAATGAGCAGTTCTTC
TRBV5-1	NA	14	TRBJ1-2	NA	CASSLVFRGYGYTF	TGCGCCAGCAGCTTGGTATTCCGGGGTTATGGCTACACCTTC
TRBV28	NA	15	TRBJ2-7	TRBD1	CASGGQGKDSYEQYF	TGTGCCAGTGGGGGACAGGGTAAGGACTCCTACGAGCAGTACTTC
TRBV5-1	NA	13	TRBJ1-2	NA	CASSATLGEGYTF	TGCGCCAGCAGCGCTACCCTGGGCGAGGGCTACACCTTC
TRBV27	few	13	TRBJ2-7	NA	CASRGTGGYEQYF	TGTGCCAGCAGAGGGACTGGGGGCTACGAGCAGTACTTC
TRBV5-1	many	16	TRBJ2-1	TRBD2	CASSLVGTSGDNEQFF	TGCGCCAGCAGCTTGGTGGGGACTAGCGGCGACAATGAGCAGTTCTTC
TRBV7-9	few	13	TRBJ2-2	NA	CASSLKNTGELFF	TGTGCCAGCAGCTTAAAGAACACCGGGGAGCTGTTTTTT
TRBV2	few	14	TRBJ2-7	NA	CASSEIPGNYEQYF	TGTGCCAGCAGTGAAATCCCCGGGAATTACGAGCAGTACTTC
TRBV12-3/TRBV12-4	NA	14	TRBJ1-5	NA	CASGGHLSNQPQHF	TGTGCCAGCGGAGGACACCTTAGCAATCAGCCCCAGCATTTT
TRBV7-3	NA	16	TRBJ2-4	NA	CASSSRPALAKNIQYF	TGTGCCAGCAGCTCCAGACCCGCTTTAGCCAAAAACATTCAGTACTTC
TRBV3-1	few	15	TRBJ1-6	TRBD1	CASSLKTGGYSPLHF	TGTGCCAGCAGCCTAAAGACAGGGGGTTATTCACCCCTCCACTTT
TRBV5-1	few	14	TRBJ1-1	NA	CASSLRRGGIEAFF	TGCGCCAGCAGCTTGCGAAGAGGGGGAATTGAAGCTTTCTTT
TRBV6-2/TRBV6-3	NA	13	TRBJ2-2	TRBD2	CASNTAGTGELFF	TGTGCCAGCAATACAGCGGGAACCGGGGAGCTGTTTTTT
TRBV9	NA	14	TRBJ2-1	NA	CASSLQGGPSEQFF	TGTGCCAGCAGCCTCCAAGGGGGACCCAGTGAGCAGTTCTTC
TRBV20-1	many	12	TRBJ2-5	NA	CSARGSEETQYF	TGCAGTGCTAGAGGTTCAGAAGAGACCCAGTACTTC
TRBV7-2	NA	15	TRBJ2-5	NA	CASTLSGLNQETQYF	TGTGCCAGCACCCTATCCGGACTAAACCAAGAGACCCAGTACTTC
TRBV29-1	NA	11	TRBJ2-7	NA	CSVEASYEQYF	TGCAGCGTTGAAGCCTCCTACGAGCAGTACTTC